This record looks at one T cell receptor (beta chain) sequence and its context. J gave up 6 bases and V 2 bases, and 5 bases lay outside the gene matches. This CDR3 region has 15 residues. Looked up from germline, CDR1 is SGHDN and CDR2 is FVKESK. The entry originates in a study of high-grade serous ovarian cancer treatment subgroups. This table comes from immunoSEQ multiplex PCR, and its TCRdb copy is limited to in-frame clones, with some not included. The sample includes 7,500 to 8,500 clones, around 72% of them seen just once. The tumor samples were collected prior to definitive surgery or chemotherapy.

Sequenced input: tumor tissue. The chain uses TRBV14 and TRBJ2-7, with 12 positions matching TRBD2. The TCR comes from a human donor with high-grade serous ovarian cancer. The DNA of the CDR3 is TGTGCCAGCAGCCAAAGGAGGACTAGCGGGACCGAGCAGTACTTC. This codes for CASSQRRTSGTEQYF.